One sample yielded the 18 T cell receptor beta chains listed below, sequenced in a study of cytotoxic CD8 clonotypes in ibrutinib-treated CLL. TCRdb's copy holds only in-frame clones and misses some; the assay was immunoSEQ multiplex PCR. The data show some 200,000 clones, about two thirds seen once. Sequenced material: PBMCs, taken after 24 months of ibrutinib treatment. Every receptor here comes from a human donor with chronic lymphocytic leukemia.

This chain uses TRBV5-4 with TRBJ2-2; tentatively, D is TRBD1 (7 bases). The CDR3 sequence is 15 residues long. V was cut by 2 bases and J by 6 bases, with 14 bases left in between. Germline V gene sequence: CDR1 SGHNT, CDR2 YYREEE (reference sequence). For the CDR3, the DNA is TGTGCCAGCAGCTTTGGAGGGGGCTGGGCCGGGGAGCTGTTTTTT. Its protein is CASSFGGGWAGELFF.

This sequence joins TRBV2 and TRBJ1-2, with D tentatively TRBD1 (5 bases). The ends were cut back, 3 bases at V and 13 bases at J, with 21 bases in the middle. Germline loops: CDR1 SNHLY, CDR2 FYNNEI. The CDR3 runs to 14 residues. CDR3: CASSDGTDFVARTF. For the CDR3, the DNA is TGTGCCAGCAGTGATGGGACCGATTTCGTAGCGCGCACCTTC.

The chain employs TRBV19 and TRBJ1-2; tentative D call: TRBD1 (5 bases). CDR1 is LNHDA, CDR2 SQIVND, per germline (reference sequence). This CDR3 contains 14 residues. V was pared by 7 bases and J by 7 bases, with 19 bases between. CDR3 protein: CASIPGGGWSGYTF. The CDR3 DNA follows: TGTGCCAGTATCCCTGGCGGGGGGTGGAGTGGCTACACCTTC.

In its sample, this clone was seen a few times. The chain joins TRBV28 to TRBJ1-5; 7 bases are shared with TRBD1. This CDR3 comprises 12 residues. Germline V gene sequence: CDR1 MDHEN, CDR2 SYDVKM. The CDR3 region is CVTGDRHQPQHF. CDR3 DNA: TGTGTAACAGGGGACCGGCATCAGCCCCAGCATTTT.

The chain joins TRBV18 to TRBJ2-5, with TRBD2 identical over 16 bases. Unmatched junction bases numbered 6, after V lost 6 bases and J lost 5 bases. The CDR3 is 16 amino acids. From germline, CDR1 is KGHSH and CDR2 LQKENI. CDR3 region: CASSPGLAGGPETQYF. As DNA, the CDR3 is TGTGCCAGCTCTCCGGGACTAGCGGGAGGGCCCGAGACCCAGTACTTC.

This clone was detected only a few times. In DNA form, the CDR3 reads TGTGCCAGCAGTGCGATGAACACTGAAGCTTTCTTT. Amino acid sequence: CASSAMNTEAFF. The rearrangement uses TRBV2 and TRBJ1-1; D remains unclear. V dropped 4 bases and J dropped 0 bases, with 3 bases sitting between them. This CDR3 region has 12 residues. Looked up from germline, CDR1 is SNHLY and CDR2 is FYNNEI.

The chain carries TRBV4-2 and TRBJ2-7; the match to TRBD2 covers 11 bases. Germline V gives CDR1 LGHNA, CDR2 YNFKEQ. The CDR3 totals 15 residues. V was clipped by 3 bases and J by 4 bases; unmatched bases: 5. This chain's CDR3 is CASSHPLAGEYEQYF. The CDR3 DNA sequence: TGTGCCAGCAGCCACCCACTAGCGGGAGAATACGAGCAGTACTTC.

The genes are TRBV28 and TRBJ1-5, with D maybe TRBD1 (5 bases). The V end lost 6 bases, the J end lost 3 bases, and 12 bases lay between the germline ends. Per germline, CDR1 MDHEN and CDR2 SYDVKM. This CDR3 is built from 14 residues. CDR3 region: CASSVTTANQPQHF. CDR3 DNA sequence: TGTGCCAGCAGCGTGACGACAGCCAATCAGCCCCAGCATTTT.

V gene TRBV6-6 combines with J gene TRBJ1-1; D unresolved. Germline CDR1 MNHNY, CDR2 SVGAGI (reference sequence). The CDR3 has 13 amino acids. V gave up 5 bases and J gave up 1 base, with 8 bases separating them. The CDR3 nucleotides read TGTGCCAGCAGTACCACGGCGAACACTGAAGCTTTCTTT. As protein: CASSTTANTEAFF.

In DNA, the CDR3 is TGTGCCAGCAGTTACGGGCAGCAGGGCGGGAATGAGCAGTTCTTC. Translation gives CASSYGQQGGNEQFF. V and J are TRBV6-6 and TRBJ2-1; D may be TRBD1 or TRBD2 (5 bases each). The length of the CDR3 is 15 residues. Germline-derived CDR1 and CDR2 are MNHNY and SVGAGI (reference sequence). Trimming stripped 2 bases from V and 7 bases from J, with 15 bases between.

V and J are TRBV5-1 and TRBJ2-7; perhaps TRBD2 as D (5 bases). Trimming stripped 2 bases from V and 6 bases from J, with 18 bases between. Germline CDR1 and CDR2: SGHRS and YFSETQ. The CDR3 totals 15 residues. CDR3 bases: TGCGCCAGCAGCTTAAGACAAGGGAGAGGAATCGAGCAGTACTTC. The encoded protein is CASSLRQGRGIEQYF.

The genes are TRBV4-3 and TRBJ1-4, with no clear D. The V end lost 3 bases, the J end lost 0 bases, and 8 bases lay between the germline ends. CDR1 is LGHNA and CDR2 is YSLEER in the germline V gene. The CDR3 runs 15 residues. The CDR3 region has the DNA TGCGCCAGCAGCCAGGCAGAAGCAACTAATGAAAAACTGTTTTTT. It codes for CASSQAEATNEKLFF.

J is TRBJ2-7 and V is TRBV7-2; 9 bases align to TRBD1. Unmatched junction bases numbered 9, after V lost 6 bases and J lost 6 bases. This CDR3 contains 14 residues. The germline V gene has CDR1 SGHTA and CDR2 FQGNSA. The CDR3 DNA reads TGTGCCAGCAGGTTTTCAACAGGGGGCGCCGAGCAGTACTTC. This encodes CASRFSTGGAEQYF.

This chain joins TRBV4-3 and TRBJ1-5; 8 bases are a match to TRBD1. The CDR3 consists of 14 residues. The germline gives CDR1 LGHNA, CDR2 YSLEER. J was trimmed by 5 bases and V by 4 bases; bases with no gene match: 4. CDR3 sequence: CASSPGTGYQPQHF. The CDR3 coding sequence is TGCGCCAGCAGCCCGGGGACAGGTTATCAGCCCCAGCATTTT.

The genes are TRBV4-1 and TRBJ2-1, with 9 bases that match TRBD1. This CDR3 has 16 amino acids. Trimming took 3 bases from V and 2 from J; bases not matched to a gene: 5. The germline CDR1 and CDR2 sequences are MGHRA and YSYEKL. The CDR3 DNA is TGCGCCAGCAGCCATCCGGGACAGGGCGCCTACAATGAGCAGTTCTTC. Its translation: CASSHPGQGAYNEQFF.

The rearrangement uses TRBV4-3 and TRBJ2-1, with TRBD2 matching over 10 bases. The CDR3 consists of 18 residues. The germline V gene encodes CDR1 LGHNA and CDR2 YSLEER. V was clipped by 0 bases and J by 7 bases; unmatched bases: 12. Here the CDR3 reads CASSQDPILAGLANEQFF. The CDR3, as DNA: TGCGCCAGCAGCCAAGATCCTATACTAGCGGGACTAGCTAATGAGCAGTTCTTC.

V is TRBV15 and J is TRBJ2-7; the match to TRBD1 covers 9 bases. The CDR3 covers 15 residues. J gave up 4 bases and V 1 base, and 5 bases lay outside the gene matches. Germline V gives CDR1 LNHNV, CDR2 YYDKDF (reference sequence). CDR3 protein: CATSRVPGQGYEQYF. CDR3 nucleotides: TGTGCCACCAGCAGAGTTCCGGGACAGGGTTACGAGCAGTACTTC.

CDR3 sequence: CASRLAGGEQYF. The CDR3 region has the DNA TGTGCCAGCAGGCTAGCGGGAGGCGAGCAGTACTTC. The rearrangement joins TRBV6-5 to TRBJ2-7; 11 bases map to TRBD2. CDR1 is MNHEY, CDR2 SVGAGI, per germline. V was clipped by 6 bases and J by 6 bases; unmatched bases: 1. The CDR3 extends over 12 amino acids.